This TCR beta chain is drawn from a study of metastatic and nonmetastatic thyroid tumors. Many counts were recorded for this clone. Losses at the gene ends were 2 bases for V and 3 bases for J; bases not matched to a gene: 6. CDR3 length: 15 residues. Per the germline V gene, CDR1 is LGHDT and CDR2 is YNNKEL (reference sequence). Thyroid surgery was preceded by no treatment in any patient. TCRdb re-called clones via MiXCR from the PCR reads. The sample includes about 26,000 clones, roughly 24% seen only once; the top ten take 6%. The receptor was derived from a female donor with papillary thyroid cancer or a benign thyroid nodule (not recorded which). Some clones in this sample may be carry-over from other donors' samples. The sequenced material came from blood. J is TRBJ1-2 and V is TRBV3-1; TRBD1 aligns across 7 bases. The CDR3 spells CASSQKATGDYGYTF. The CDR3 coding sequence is TGTGCCAGCAGCCAAAAAGCAACAGGGGACTATGGCTACACCTTC.